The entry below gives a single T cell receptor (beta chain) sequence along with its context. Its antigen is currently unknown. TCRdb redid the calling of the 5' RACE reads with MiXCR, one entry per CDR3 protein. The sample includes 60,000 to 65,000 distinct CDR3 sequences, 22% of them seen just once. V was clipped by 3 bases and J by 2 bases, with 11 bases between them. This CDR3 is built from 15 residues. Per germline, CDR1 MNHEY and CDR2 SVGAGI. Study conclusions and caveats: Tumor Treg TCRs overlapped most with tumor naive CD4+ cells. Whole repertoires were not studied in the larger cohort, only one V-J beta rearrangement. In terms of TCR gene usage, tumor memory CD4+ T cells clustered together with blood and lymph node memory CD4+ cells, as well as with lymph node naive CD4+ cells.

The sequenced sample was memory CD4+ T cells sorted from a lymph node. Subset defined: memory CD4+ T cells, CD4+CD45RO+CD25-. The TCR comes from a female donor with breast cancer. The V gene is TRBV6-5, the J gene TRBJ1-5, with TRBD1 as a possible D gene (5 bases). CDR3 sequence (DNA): TGTGCCAGCAGTTATTCGTGGGGGGGCAATCAGCCCCAGCATTTT. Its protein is CASSYSWGGNQPQHF.